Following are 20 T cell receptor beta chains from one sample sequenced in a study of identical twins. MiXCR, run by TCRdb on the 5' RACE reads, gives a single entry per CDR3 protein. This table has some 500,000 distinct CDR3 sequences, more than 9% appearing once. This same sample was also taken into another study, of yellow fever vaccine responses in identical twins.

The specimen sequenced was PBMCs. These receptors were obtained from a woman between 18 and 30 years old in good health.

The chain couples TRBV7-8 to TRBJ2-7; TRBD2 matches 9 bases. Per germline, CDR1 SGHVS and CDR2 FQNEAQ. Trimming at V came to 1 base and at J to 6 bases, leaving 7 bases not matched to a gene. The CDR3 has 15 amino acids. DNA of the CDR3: TGTGCCAGCAGCTTAGGTGAGCGGGGGGCCGGCGAGCAGTACTTC. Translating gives CASSLGERGAGEQYF.

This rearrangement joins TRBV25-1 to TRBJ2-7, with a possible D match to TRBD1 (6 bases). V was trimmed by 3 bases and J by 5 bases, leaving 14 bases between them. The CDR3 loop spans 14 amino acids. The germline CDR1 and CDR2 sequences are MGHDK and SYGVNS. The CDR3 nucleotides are TGTGCCAGCAGTGACCCAGGGGCGGCCAACGAGCAGTACTTC. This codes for CASSDPGAANEQYF.

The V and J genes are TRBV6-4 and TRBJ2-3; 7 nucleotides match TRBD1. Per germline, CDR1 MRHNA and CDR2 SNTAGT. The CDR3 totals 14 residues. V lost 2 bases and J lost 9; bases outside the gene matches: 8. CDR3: CASSDPIRGRTQYF. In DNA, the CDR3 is TGTGCCAGCAGTGACCCCATAAGGGGGCGAACGCAGTATTTT.

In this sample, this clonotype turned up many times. The CDR3 DNA is TGCAGCGTTGGGACAGGCCCTAAGGCGACCCAGTACTTC. Translating it yields CSVGTGPKATQYF. V usage is TRBV29-1 and J usage is TRBJ2-5, with 7 bases that match TRBD1. V lost 4 bases, J lost 7 bases, and 9 bases stayed unmatched. The CDR3 covers 13 residues. Germline CDR1 reads SQVTM; CDR2 reads ANQGSEA.

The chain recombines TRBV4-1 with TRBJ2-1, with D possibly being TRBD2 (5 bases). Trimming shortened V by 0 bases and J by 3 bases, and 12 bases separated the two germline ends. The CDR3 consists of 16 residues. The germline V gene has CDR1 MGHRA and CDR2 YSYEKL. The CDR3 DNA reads TGCGCCAGCAGCCAAGAATACAGCGGACTCTACAATGAGCAGTTCTTC. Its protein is CASSQEYSGLYNEQFF.

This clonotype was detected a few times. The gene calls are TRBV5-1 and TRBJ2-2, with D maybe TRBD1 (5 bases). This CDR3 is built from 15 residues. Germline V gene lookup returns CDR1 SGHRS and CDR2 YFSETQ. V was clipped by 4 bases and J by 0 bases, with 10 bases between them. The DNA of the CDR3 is TGCGCCAGCAGCCCTAGACAGCCGAACACCGGGGAGCTGTTTTTT. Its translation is CASSPRQPNTGELFF.

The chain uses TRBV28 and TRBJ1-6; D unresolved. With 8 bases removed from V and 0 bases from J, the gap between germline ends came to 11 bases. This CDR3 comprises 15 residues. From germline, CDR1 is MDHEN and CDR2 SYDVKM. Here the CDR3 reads CASSTTSSYNSPLHF. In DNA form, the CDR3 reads TGTGCCAGCTCGACGACGAGCTCCTATAATTCACCCCTCCACTTT.

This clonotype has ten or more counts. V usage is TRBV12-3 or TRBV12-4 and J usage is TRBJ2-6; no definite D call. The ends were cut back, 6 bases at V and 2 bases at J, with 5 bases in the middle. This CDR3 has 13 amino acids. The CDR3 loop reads CASRGAGANVLTF. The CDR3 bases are TGTGCCAGCAGGGGCGCTGGGGCCAACGTCCTGACTTTC.

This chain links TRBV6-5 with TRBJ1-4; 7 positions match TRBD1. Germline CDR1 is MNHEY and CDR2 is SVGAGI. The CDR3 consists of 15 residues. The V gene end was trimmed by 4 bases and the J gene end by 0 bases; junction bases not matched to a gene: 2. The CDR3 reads CASSSTGATNEKLFF. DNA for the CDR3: TGTGCCAGCAGTTCCACAGGGGCAACTAATGAAAAACTGTTTTTT.

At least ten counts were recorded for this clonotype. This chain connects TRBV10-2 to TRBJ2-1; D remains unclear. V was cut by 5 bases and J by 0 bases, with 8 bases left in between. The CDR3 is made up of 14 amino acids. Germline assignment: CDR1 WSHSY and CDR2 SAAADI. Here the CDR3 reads CASSPLISYNEQFF. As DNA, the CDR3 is TGCGCCAGCAGTCCGCTGATCTCCTACAATGAGCAGTTCTTC.

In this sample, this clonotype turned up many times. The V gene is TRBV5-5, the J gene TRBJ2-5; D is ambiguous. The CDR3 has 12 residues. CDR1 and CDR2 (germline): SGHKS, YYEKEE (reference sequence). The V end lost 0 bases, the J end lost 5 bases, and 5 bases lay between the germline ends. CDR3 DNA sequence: TGTGCCAGCAGCTTGGAGGTTGAGACCCAGTACTTC. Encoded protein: CASSLEVETQYF.

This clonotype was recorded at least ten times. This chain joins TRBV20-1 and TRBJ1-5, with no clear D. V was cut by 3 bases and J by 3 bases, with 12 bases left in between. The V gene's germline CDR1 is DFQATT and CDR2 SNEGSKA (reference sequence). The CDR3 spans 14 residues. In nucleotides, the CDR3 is TGCAGTGCTAGCAGGACGCAGACCAATCAGCCCCAGCATTTT. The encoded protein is CSASRTQTNQPQHF.

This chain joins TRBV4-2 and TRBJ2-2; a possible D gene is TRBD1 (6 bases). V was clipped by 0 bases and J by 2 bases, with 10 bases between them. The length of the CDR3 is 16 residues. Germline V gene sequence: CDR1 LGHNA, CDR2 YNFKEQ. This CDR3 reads CASSQDPGENTGELFF. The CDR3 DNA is TGTGCCAGCAGCCAAGATCCAGGGGAAAACACCGGGGAGCTGTTTTTT.

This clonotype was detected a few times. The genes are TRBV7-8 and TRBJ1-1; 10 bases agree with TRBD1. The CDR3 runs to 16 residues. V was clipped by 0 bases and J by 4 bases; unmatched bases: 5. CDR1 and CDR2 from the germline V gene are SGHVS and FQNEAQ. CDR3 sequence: CASSLAGQGFPTEAFF. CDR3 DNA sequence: TGTGCCAGCAGCTTAGCGGGACAGGGGTTCCCCACTGAAGCTTTCTTT.

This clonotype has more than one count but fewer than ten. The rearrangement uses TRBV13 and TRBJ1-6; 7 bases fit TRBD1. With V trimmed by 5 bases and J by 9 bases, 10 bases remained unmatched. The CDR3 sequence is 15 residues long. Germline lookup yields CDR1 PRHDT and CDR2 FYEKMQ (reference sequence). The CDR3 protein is CASSTDRAETSPLHF. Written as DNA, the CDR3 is TGTGCCAGCAGCACCGACAGGGCTGAGACTTCACCCCTCCACTTT.

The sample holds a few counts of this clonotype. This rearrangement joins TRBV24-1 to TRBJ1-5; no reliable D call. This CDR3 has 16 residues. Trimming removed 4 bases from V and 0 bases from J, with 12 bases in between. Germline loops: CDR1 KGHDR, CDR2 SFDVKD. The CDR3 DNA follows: TGTGCCACCAGTGAGAGCGGACTCAATAGCAATCAGCCCCAGCATTTT. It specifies CATSESGLNSNQPQHF.

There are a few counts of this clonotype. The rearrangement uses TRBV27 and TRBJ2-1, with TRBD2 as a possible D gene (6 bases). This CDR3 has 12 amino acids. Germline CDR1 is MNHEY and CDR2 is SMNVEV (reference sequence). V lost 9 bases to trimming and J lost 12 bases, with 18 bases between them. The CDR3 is CASGLMGVGQFF. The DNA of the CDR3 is TGTGCCAGTGGACTAATGGGGGTGGGGCAGTTCTTC.

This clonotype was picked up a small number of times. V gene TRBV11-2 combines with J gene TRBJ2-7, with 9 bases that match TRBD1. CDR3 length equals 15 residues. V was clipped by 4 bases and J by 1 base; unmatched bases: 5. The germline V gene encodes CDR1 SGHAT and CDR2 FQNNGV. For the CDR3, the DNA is TGTGCCAGCAGCTCCTTGGGGACAGGGTCCTACGAGCAGTACTTC. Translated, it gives CASSSLGTGSYEQYF.

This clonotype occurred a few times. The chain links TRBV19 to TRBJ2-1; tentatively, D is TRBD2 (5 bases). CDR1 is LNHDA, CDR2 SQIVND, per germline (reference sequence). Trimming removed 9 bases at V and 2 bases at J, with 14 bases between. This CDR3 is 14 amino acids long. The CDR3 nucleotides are TGTGCCAGATACCGGACTGCTACCTACAATGAGCAGTTCTTC. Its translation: CARYRTATYNEQFF.

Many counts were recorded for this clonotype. The CDR3, as DNA: TGTGCCAGCAGCCCGGGAGTCCGGAACATTCAGTACTTC. Protein product: CASSPGVRNIQYF. This chain links TRBV14 with TRBJ2-4, with D perhaps TRBD2 (6 bases). CDR3 length equals 13 residues. Germline V lookup: CDR1 SGHDN, CDR2 FVKESK. V lost 4 bases and J 7 bases, leaving 11 bases between the germline ends.